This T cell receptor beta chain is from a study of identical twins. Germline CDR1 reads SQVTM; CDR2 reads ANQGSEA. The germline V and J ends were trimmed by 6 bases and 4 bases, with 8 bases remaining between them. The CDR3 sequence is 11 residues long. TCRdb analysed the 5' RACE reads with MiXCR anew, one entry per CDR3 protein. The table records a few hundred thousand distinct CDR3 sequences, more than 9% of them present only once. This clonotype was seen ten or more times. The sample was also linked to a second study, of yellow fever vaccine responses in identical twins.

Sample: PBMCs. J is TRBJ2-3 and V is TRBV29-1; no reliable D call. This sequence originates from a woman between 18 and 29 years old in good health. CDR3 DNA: TGCAGCGTACGAAGGGCAGATACGCAGTATTTT. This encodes CSVRRADTQYF.